This passage covers 5 T cell receptor beta chains from one sample sequenced in a study of CD8 T cells in ankylosing spondylitis. MiXCR was run by TCRdb on the 5' RACE reads, yielding one entry per CDR3 protein. Seen here are about 500,000 distinct CDR3 sequences, about 12% observed once, and the top ten hold 6.8%. Points from the study as a whole: For ankylosing spondylitis blood, a TCR beta motif of about eight highly homologous variants appeared characteristic.

For these TCRs, the target antigens are not known. Sequences were obtained from blood, either unsorted or a sorted T cell fraction (not recorded which). These receptors originate from a male donor with ankylosing spondylitis.

Many counts were recorded for this clonotype. V gene TRBV5-1 combines with J gene TRBJ2-1; a possible D gene is TRBD2 (5 bases). The CDR3 covers 15 residues. Germline V gene sequence: CDR1 SGHRS, CDR2 YFSETQ. V gave up 1 base and J gave up 5 bases, with 13 bases separating them. As DNA, the CDR3 is TGCGCCAGCAGCTTGTATCTGACGGGGAACAATGAGCAGTTCTTC. Translation: CASSLYLTGNNEQFF.

The chain uses TRBV5-1 and TRBJ1-2; TRBD1 is a possible D gene (5 bases). The CDR3 extends over 15 amino acids. Germline V gives CDR1 SGHRS, CDR2 YFSETQ. Deletions cut 4 bases from V and 8 bases from J, with 21 bases between. In DNA form, the CDR3 reads TGCGCCAGCAGCCCCGAGGGGAGGGATTCGGAGGGCTACACCTTC. Translated, it gives CASSPEGRDSEGYTF.

V gene TRBV6-1 combines with J gene TRBJ2-3; 10 bases fit TRBD1. Looked up from germline, CDR1 is MNHNS and CDR2 is SASEGT. This CDR3 contains 16 residues. The V gene end was trimmed by 1 base and the J gene end by 2 bases; junction bases not matched to a gene: 3. CDR3 nucleotides: TGTGCCAGCAGTGAAGGACAGGGGGCACACACAGATACGCAGTATTTT. Its translation: CASSEGQGAHTDTQYF.

In this sample, this clonotype turned up a few times. The chain employs TRBV20-1 and TRBJ1-5; TRBD1 might be the D (6 bases). This CDR3 contains 15 residues. The ends were cut back, 3 bases at V and 0 bases at J, with 12 bases in the middle. Germline V gene sequence: CDR1 DFQATT, CDR2 SNEGSKA (reference sequence). The CDR3 DNA is TGCAGTGCTAGGGACAGAACTAATAGCAATCAGCCCCAGCATTTT. Its protein product is CSARDRTNSNQPQHF.

This clonotype was counted only a few times. The V and J genes are TRBV24-1 and TRBJ2-1; the D gene is possibly TRBD1 (6 bases). The CDR3 totals 15 residues. V was pared by 3 bases and J by 2 bases, with 10 bases between. Germline values: CDR1 KGHDR, CDR2 SFDVKD. The CDR3 spells CATSDENRAYNEQFF. For the CDR3, the DNA is TGTGCCACCAGTGATGAAAACAGGGCCTACAATGAGCAGTTCTTC.